This is a list of T cell receptor beta chains from one sample in a study of cytomegalovirus exposure and HLA in healthy donors. Using immunoSEQ multiplex PCR, the repertoire was profiled, and TCRdb retains in-frame clones only, with some absent. The sample includes some 120,000 clones, 73% of them seen just once. Source material: PBMCs. The receptors here all came from a woman in her thirties or forties in good health and CMV-seropositive. Each CDR3 is given with its conserved first and last residue. D genes are given only for firm matches. The size of a clone is reported for some rows only, either as once, few or many, or as a class for expanded clones.

v_gene,j_gene,abundance,d_gene,CDR3nt,CDR3aa
TRBV4-1,TRBJ2-6,few,-,TGCGCCAGCAGCCAAGCGCGGGCAGGGGCTGGGGCCAACGTCCTGACTTTC,CASSQARAGAGANVLTF
TRBV12-5,TRBJ2-5,few,-,TGTGAGCCCCCCCCCGGAGAGACCCAGTACTTC,CEPPPGETQYF
TRBV18,TRBJ2-6,-,-,TGTGCCAGCTCAAACGGGGGCTCTGGGGCCAACGTCCTGACTTTC,CASSNGGSGANVLTF
TRBV4-1,TRBJ1-1,few,-,TGCGCCAGCAGCCAAGATCTCGGCAGGGGAGCTTTCTTT,CASSQDLGRGAFF
TRBV4-1,TRBJ2-7,-,TRBD1,TGCGCCAGCAGCATCTTACAGGGGGCGGACTACGAGCAGTACTTC,CASSILQGADYEQYF
TRBV7-9,TRBJ2-1,-,-,TGTGCCAGCAGCGTCTCTGGCTCTGGCGGGAACAATGAGCAGTTCTTC,CASSVSGSGGNNEQFF
TRBV28,TRBJ2-7,-,-,TGTGCCAGCGCAAACGGGGTTGCGGGGCAGTACTTC,CASANGVAGQYF
TRBV28,TRBJ1-2,-,-,TGTGCCAGCAGTTACGGGTCGAATGGCTACACCTTC,CASSYGSNGYTF
TRBV7-3,TRBJ2-1,-,TRBD1,TGTGCCAGCAGCTTAGGGACAGGGGCAAACAATGAGCAGTTCTTC,CASSLGTGANNEQFF
TRBV5-1,TRBJ1-1,-,-,TGCGCCAGCAGCTTGGGACCGGCGGGGGGTTCGGGCACTGAAGCTTTCTTT,CASSLGPAGGSGTEAFF
TRBV29-1,TRBJ1-1,-,-,TGCAGCGCCCAACAGGGAAACACTGAAGCTTTCTTT,CSAQQGNTEAFF
TRBV28,TRBJ1-5,-,TRBD1,TGTGCCAGCAGTAACACAGGGGTGAACAATCAGCCCCAGCATTTT,CASSNTGVNNQPQHF
TRBV27,TRBJ2-1,once,-,TGTGCCAGCAGTTTATCGGGCAGAAGCTCCTACAATGAGCAGTTCTTC,CASSLSGRSSYNEQFF
TRBV5-1,TRBJ1-3,-,-,TGCGCCAGCAGCTTAGGCAGGGCAGGAAACACCATATATTTT,CASSLGRAGNTIYF
TRBV2,TRBJ2-5,-,-,TGTGCCAGCAGTGCGGGATTCACCCAGTACTTC,CASSAGFTQYF
TRBV11-2,TRBJ1-4,once,-,TGTGCCAGCTCTAAGAGTTCAACTAATGAAAAACTGTTTTTT,CASSKSSTNEKLFF
TRBV14,TRBJ1-1,-,-,TGTGCCAGCAGCCAAGACCCGAGGGCGCAGGCTTTCTTT,CASSQDPRAQAFF
TRBV28,TRBJ2-7,once,-,TGTGCCAGCAGACCCCCGGGTAGTTACGAGCAGTACTTC,CASRPPGSYEQYF
TRBV19,TRBJ2-1,-,TRBD2,TGTGCCAGTAGTATCACTAGCGGGAAATACAATGAGCAGTTCTTC,CASSITSGKYNEQFF
TRBV28,TRBJ2-7,-,-,TGTGCCAGCAGTTTGGCCGGTGGGCCCTACGAGCAGTACTTC,CASSLAGGPYEQYF
TRBV4-2,TRBJ1-1,-,-,TGTGCCAGCAGCCGCTCAGGGCCGCGGAACACTGAAGCTTTCTTT,CASSRSGPRNTEAFF
TRBV4-1,TRBJ2-3,-,TRBD2,TGCGCCAGCAGCCAGAGGACTAGCGGGAATTTTAAGAGCACAGATACGCAGTATTTT,CASSQRTSGNFKSTDTQYF
TRBV2,TRBJ1-2,-,-,TGTGCCAGCAGTGTTACGGGTCTCCCGGGGTATGGCTACACCTTC,CASSVTGLPGYGYTF
TRBV30,TRBJ2-7,-,-,TGTGCCTGGAGCCCGAATCGACTGAACGAGCAGTACTTC,CAWSPNRLNEQYF
TRBV19,TRBJ1-1,few,TRBD1,TGTGCCAGTAGTTTTGACAGGGTGAACACTGAAGCTTTCTTT,CASSFDRVNTEAFF
TRBV7-9,TRBJ2-7,few,TRBD1,TGTGCCAGCAGCGGAGGGCCAGGGGGCGTCTACGAGCAGTACTTC,CASSGGPGGVYEQYF
TRBV30,TRBJ1-2,-,-,TGTGCCTGGAGTCCGCTCAGGAACTATGGCTACACCTTC,CAWSPLRNYGYTF
TRBV15,TRBJ1-1,-,-,TGTGCCACCAGCAGAGATGCGGTTTCGAGAGCTTTCTTT,CATSRDAVSRAFF
TRBV9,TRBJ1-6,-,-,TGTGCCAGCAGCCCGCGGGGGGCCAACCCCTCCTATAATTCACCCCTCCACTTT,CASSPRGANPSYNSPLHF